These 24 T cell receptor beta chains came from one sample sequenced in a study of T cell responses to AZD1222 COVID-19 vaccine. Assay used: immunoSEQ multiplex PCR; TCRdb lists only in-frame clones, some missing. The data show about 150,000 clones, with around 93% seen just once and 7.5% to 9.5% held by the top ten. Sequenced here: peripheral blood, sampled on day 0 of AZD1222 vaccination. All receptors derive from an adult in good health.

Here the CDR3 DNA reads TGTGCCACCCCGCGGCGGAAATATAATTCACCCCTCCACTTT. This translates into CATPRRKYNSPLHF. This chain joins TRBV24-1 and TRBJ1-6, with D hard to call. The germline V gene has CDR1 KGHDR and CDR2 SFDVKD. The length of the CDR3 is 14 residues. V gave up 9 bases and J gave up 4 bases, with 12 bases separating them.

The CDR3 here is CASSPGHRAEAFF. The CDR3 DNA is TGTGCCAGCTCACCAGGACACAGAGCGGAAGCTTTCTTT. The rearrangement links TRBV18 to TRBJ1-1; tentatively, D is TRBD1 (5 bases). The CDR3 has 13 residues. V was trimmed by 2 bases and J by 8 bases, leaving 12 bases between them. The V gene's germline CDR1 is KGHSH and CDR2 LQKENI.

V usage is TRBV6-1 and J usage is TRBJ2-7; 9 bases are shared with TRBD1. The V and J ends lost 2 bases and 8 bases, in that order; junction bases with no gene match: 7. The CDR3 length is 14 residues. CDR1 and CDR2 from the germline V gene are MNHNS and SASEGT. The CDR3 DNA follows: TGTGCCAGCAGTGAAACCGGGACAGGGTTGAAGCAGTACTTC. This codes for CASSETGTGLKQYF.

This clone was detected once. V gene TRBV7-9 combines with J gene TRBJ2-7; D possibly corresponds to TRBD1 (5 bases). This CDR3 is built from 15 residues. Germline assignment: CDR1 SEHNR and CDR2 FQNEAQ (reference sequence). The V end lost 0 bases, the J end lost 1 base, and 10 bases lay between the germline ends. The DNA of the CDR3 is TGTGCCAGCAGCTTAGCGAGGCAGGGTTCCTACGAGCAGTACTTC. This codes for CASSLARQGSYEQYF.

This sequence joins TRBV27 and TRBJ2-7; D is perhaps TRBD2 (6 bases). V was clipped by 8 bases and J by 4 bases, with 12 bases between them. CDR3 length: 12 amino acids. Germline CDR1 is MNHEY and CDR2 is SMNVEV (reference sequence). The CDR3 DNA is TGTGCCAGCGGGCCTCGGGAGTACGAGCAGTACTTC. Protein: CASGPREYEQYF.

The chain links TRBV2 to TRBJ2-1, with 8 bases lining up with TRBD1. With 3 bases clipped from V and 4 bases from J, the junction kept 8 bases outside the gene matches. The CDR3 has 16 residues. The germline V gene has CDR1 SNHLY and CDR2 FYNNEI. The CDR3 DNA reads TGTGCCAGCAGTGATGGGCTCAGGGGGCGGTACAATGAGCAGTTCTTC. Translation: CASSDGLRGRYNEQFF. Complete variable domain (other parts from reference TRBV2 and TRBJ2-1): EPEVTQTPSHQVTQMGQEVILRCVPISNHLYFYWYRQILGQKVEFLVSFYNNEISEKSEIFDDQFSVERPDGSNFTLKIRSTKLEDSAMYFCASSDGLRGRYNEQFFGPGTRLTVL.

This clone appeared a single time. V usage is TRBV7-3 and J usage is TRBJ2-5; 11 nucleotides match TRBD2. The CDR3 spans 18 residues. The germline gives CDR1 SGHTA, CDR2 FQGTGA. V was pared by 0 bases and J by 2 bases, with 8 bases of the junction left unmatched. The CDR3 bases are TGTGCCAGCAGCTTAACGGTAGCGGGGGGGACAACACAAGAGACCCAGTACTTC. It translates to CASSLTVAGGTTQETQYF.

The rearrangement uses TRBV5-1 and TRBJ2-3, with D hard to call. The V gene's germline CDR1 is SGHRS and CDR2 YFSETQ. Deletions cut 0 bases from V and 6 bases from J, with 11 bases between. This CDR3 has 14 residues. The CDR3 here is CASSLDSSSDTQYF. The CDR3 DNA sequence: TGCGCCAGCAGCTTGGACTCGTCCTCCGATACGCAGTATTTT.

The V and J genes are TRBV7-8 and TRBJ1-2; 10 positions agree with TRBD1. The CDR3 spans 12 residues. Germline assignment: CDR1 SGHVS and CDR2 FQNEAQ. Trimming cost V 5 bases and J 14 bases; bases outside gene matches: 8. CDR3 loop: CASSAGTGVETF. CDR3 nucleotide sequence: TGTGCCAGCAGCGCCGGGACAGGGGTGGAGACCTTC. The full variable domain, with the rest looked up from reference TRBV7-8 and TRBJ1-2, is GAGVSQSPRYKVAKRGQDVALRCDPISGHVSLFWYQQALGQGPEFLTYFQNEAQLDKSGLPSDRFFAERPEGSVSTLKIQRTQQEDSAVYLCASSAGTGVETFGSGTRLTVV.

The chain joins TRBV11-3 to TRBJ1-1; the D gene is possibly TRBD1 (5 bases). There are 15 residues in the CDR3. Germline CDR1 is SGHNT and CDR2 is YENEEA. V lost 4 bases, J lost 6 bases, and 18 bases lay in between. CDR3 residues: CASSSPMAGVPEAFF. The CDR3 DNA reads TGTGCCAGCAGCTCCCCGATGGCGGGGGTCCCTGAAGCTTTCTTT.

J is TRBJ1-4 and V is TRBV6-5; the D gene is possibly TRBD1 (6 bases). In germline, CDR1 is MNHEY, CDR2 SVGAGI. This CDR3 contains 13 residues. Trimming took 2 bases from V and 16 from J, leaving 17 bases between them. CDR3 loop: CASSYGGRGAWFF. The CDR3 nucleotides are TGTGCCAGCAGTTACGGGGGCCGGGGCGCCTGGTTTTTT.

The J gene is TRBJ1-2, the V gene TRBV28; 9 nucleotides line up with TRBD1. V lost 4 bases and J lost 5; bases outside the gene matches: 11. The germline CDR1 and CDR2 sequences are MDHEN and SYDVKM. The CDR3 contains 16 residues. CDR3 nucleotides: TGTGCCAGCAGTTCCATCCCCGCAGGACAGGGGTATGGCTACACCTTC. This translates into CASSSIPAGQGYGYTF.

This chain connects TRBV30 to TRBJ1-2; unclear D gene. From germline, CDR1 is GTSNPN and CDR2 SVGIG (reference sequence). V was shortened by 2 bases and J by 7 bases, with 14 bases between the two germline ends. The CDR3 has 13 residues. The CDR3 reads CAWSPRGLGGYTF. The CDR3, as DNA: TGTGCCTGGAGTCCACGGGGTCTAGGTGGCTACACCTTC.

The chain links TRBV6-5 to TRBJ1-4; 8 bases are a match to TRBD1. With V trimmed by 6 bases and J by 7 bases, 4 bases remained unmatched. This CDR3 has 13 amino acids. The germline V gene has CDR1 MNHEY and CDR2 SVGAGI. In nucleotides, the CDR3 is TGTGCCAGCAGACAGGGGGTCAGTGAAAAACTGTTTTTT. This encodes CASRQGVSEKLFF.

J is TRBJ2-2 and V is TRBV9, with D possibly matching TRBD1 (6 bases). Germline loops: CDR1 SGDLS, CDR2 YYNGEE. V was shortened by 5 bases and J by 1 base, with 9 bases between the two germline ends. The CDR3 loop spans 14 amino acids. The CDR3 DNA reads TGTGCCAGCAGAGGACAGATGAACACCGGGGAGCTGTTTTTT. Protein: CASRGQMNTGELFF.

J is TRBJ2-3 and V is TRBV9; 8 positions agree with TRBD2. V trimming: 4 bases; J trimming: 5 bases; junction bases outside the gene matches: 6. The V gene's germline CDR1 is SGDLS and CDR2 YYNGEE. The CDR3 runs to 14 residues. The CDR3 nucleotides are TGTGCCAGCAGCCCACTGACTAGCGTAGATACGCAGTATTTT. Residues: CASSPLTSVDTQYF.

This chain's CDR3 is CASSYGGSGGGGELFF. Here the CDR3 DNA reads TGTGCCAGCAGTTACGGGGGTAGCGGGGGGGGCGGGGAGCTGTTTTTT. The chain has TRBV6-6 and TRBJ2-2; 11 bases are a match to TRBD2. Germline V lookup: CDR1 MNHNY, CDR2 SVGAGI (reference sequence). V shed 2 bases, J shed 7 bases, and the junction held 6 bases outside the gene matches. There are 16 residues in the CDR3.

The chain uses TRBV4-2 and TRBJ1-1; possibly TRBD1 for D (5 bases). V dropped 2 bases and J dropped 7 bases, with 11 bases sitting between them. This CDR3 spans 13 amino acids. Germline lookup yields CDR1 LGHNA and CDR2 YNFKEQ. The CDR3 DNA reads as TGTGCCAGCAGCCAACGGGGCATCGGTGAAGCTTTCTTT. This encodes CASSQRGIGEAFF.

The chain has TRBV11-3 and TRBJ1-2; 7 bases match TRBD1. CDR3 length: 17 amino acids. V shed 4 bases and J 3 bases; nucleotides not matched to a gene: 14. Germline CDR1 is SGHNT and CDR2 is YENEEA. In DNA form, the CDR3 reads TGTGCCAGCAGCTCCGGAGACAGGGAATTTTATGACTATGGCTACACCTTC. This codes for CASSSGDREFYDYGYTF.

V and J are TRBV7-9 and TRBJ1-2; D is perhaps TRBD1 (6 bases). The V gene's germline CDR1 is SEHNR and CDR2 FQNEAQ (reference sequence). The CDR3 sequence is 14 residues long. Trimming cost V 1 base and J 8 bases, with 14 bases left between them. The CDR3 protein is CASSLDLQGGGYTF. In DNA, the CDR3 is TGTGCCAGCAGCTTAGACCTACAGGGAGGAGGCTACACCTTC.

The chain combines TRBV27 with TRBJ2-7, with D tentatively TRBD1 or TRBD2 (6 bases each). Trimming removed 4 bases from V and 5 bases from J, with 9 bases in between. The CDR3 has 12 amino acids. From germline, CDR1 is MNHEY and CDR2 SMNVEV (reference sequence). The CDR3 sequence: CASSSGAHEQYF. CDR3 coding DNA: TGTGCCAGCAGTTCGGGGGCCCACGAGCAGTACTTC.

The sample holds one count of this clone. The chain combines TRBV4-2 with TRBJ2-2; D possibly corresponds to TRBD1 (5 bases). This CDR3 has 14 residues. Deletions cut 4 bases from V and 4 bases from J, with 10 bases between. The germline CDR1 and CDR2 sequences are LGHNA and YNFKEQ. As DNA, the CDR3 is TGTGCCAGCAGCCCCAGGGTTGCCACCGGGGAGCTGTTTTTT. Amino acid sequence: CASSPRVATGELFF.

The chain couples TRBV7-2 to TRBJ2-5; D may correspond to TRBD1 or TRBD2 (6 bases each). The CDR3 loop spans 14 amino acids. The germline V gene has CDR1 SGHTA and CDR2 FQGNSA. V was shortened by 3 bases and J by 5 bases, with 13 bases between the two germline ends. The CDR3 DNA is TGTGCCAGCAGCTTTGAGCAAGGGGGGGAGACCCAGTACTTC. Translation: CASSFEQGGETQYF.

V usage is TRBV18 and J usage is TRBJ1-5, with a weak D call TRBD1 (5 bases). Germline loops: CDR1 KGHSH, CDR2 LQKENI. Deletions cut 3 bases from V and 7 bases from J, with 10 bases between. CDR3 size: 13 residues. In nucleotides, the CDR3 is TGTGCCAGCTCACCTTCCAGGGACCAGCCCCAGCATTTT. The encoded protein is CASSPSRDQPQHF.